Listed here are 2 T cell receptor beta chains from one sample, sequenced in a study of shared clonotypes between healthy human individuals. Assay used: immunoSEQ multiplex PCR; TCRdb lists only in-frame clones, some missing. The table has 2.5 million or so clones, more than 80% seen once; the top ten hold over 0.12%. Sequenced: naive CD4+ T cells sorted from blood. The subset is: CD45RA+ positively selected. The receptor source for this set is a man between 18 and 35 years old in good health.

This clone showed up just a few times. The chain combines TRBV5-1 with TRBJ1-3; 7 bases are shared with TRBD1. The CDR3 contains 14 residues. V was pared by 4 bases and J by 4 bases, with 5 bases of the junction left unmatched. From germline, CDR1 is SGHRS and CDR2 YFSETQ. CDR3 region: CASSPGTEGNTIYF. CDR3 sequence (DNA): TGCGCCAGCAGCCCCGGGACAGAAGGAAACACCATATATTTT.

This sequence joins TRBV7-9 and TRBJ1-3; D unclear. V was pared by 2 bases and J by 4 bases, with 15 bases between. The CDR3 extends over 16 amino acids. Germline CDR1 is SEHNR and CDR2 is FQNEAQ (reference sequence). CDR3 amino acids: CASSLRIKTPGNTIYF. The CDR3 DNA reads TGTGCCAGCAGCTTAAGAATTAAGACGCCGGGAAACACCATATATTTT.